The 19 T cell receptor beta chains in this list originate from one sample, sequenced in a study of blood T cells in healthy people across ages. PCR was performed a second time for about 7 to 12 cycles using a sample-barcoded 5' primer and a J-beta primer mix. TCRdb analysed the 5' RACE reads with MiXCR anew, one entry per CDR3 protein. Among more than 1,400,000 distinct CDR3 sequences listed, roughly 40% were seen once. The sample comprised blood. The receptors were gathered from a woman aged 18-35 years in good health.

In nucleotides, the CDR3 is TGTGCCAGCAGACAGGACCCCTACTACGAGCAGTACTTC. Translating gives CASRQDPYYEQYF. The chain uses TRBV6-5 and TRBJ2-7; TRBD1 might be the D (5 bases). Trimming left V 6 bases short and J 3 bases short, with 12 bases between. The germline gives CDR1 MNHEY, CDR2 SVGAGI. The CDR3 length is 13 residues.

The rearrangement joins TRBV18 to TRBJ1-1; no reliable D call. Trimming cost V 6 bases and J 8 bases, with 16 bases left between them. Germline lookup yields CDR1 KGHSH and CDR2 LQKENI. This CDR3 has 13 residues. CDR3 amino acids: CASSILGGNEAFF. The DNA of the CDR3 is TGTGCCAGCTCTATCTTAGGCGGGAACGAAGCTTTCTTT. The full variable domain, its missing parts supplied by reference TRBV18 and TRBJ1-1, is NAGVMQNPRHLVRRRGQEARLRCSPMKGHSHVYWYRQLPEEGLKFMVYLQKENIIDESGMPKERFSAEFPKEGPSILRIQQVVRGDSAAYFCASSILGGNEAFFGQGTRLTVV.

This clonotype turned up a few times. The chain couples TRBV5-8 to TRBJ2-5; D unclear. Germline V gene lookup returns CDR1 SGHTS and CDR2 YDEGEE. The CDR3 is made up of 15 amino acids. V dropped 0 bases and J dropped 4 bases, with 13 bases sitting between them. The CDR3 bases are TGTGCCAGCAGCTTGGATCCCGATGGTGGAGAGACCCAGTACTTC. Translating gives CASSLDPDGGETQYF.

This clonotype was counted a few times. The CDR3, as DNA: TGTGCCAGCAGCTTAGGGGCTAGCGGAGGCTACAATGAGCAGTTCTTC. Protein sequence: CASSLGASGGYNEQFF. This rearrangement joins TRBV11-2 to TRBJ2-1; the match to TRBD2 covers 7 bases. V dropped 1 base and J dropped 3; count of bases not matched to a gene: 6. Germline V lookup: CDR1 SGHAT, CDR2 FQNNGV. The CDR3 contains 16 residues.

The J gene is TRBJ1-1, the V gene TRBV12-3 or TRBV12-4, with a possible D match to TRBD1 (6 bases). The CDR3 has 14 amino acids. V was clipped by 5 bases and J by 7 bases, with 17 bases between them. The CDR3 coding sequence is TGTGCCAGCAGTCTACCAATCTGGGGGCGTGAAGCTTTCTTT. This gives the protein CASSLPIWGREAFF.

CDR3 in amino acids: CASSPGQDSEAFF. For the CDR3, the DNA is TGTGCCAGCAGCCCGGGGCAGGACTCTGAAGCTTTCTTT. The chain joins TRBV6-2 or TRBV6-3 to TRBJ1-1; tentatively, D is TRBD1 (5 bases). V lost 6 bases and J lost 6, with 14 bases in between. This CDR3 has 13 amino acids. The V gene's germline CDR1 is MNHEY and CDR2 SVGEGT.

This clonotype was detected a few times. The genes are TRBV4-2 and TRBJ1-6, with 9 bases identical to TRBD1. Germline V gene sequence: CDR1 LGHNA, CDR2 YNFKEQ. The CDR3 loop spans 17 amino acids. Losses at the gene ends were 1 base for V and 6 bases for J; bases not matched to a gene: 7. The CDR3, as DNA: TGTGCCAGCAGCCAAGTCGTATCGACAGGGGGTAATTCACCCCTCCACTTT. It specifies CASSQVVSTGGNSPLHF.

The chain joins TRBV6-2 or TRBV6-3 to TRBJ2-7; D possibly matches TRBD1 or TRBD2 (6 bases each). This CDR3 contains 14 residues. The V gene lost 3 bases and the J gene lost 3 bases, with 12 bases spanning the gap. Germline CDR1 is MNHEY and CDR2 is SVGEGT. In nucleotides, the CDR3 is TGTGCCAGCAGTTATGAGGCGGGACACTACGAGCAGTACTTC. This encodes CASSYEAGHYEQYF.

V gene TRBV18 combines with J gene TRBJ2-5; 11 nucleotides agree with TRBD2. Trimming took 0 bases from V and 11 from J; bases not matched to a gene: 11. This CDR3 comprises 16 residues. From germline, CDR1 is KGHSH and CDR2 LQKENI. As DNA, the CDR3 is TGTGCCAGCTCACCACCGGGACTAGCGGAGAACAATGAGCAGTACTTC. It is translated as CASSPPGLAENNEQYF.

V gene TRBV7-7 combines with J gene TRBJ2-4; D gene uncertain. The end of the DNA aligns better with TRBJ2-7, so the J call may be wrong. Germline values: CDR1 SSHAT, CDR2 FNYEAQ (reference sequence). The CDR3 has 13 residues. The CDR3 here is CASSPRNNYEQYF. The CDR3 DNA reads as TGTGCCAGTAGCCCCCGAAATAACTACGAGCAGTACTTC.

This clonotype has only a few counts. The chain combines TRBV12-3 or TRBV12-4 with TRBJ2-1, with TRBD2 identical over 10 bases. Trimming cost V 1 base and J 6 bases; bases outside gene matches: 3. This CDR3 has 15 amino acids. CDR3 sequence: CASSLGPSGGNEQFF. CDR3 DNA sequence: TGTGCCAGCAGTTTAGGTCCTAGCGGGGGCAATGAGCAGTTCTTC.

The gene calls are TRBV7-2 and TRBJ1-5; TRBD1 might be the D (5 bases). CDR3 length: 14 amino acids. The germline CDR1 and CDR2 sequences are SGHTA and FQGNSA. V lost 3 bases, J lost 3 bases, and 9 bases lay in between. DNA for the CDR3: TGTGCCAGCAGCTTCGGGGGGAACAATCAGCCCCAGCATTTT. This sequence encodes CASSFGGNNQPQHF.

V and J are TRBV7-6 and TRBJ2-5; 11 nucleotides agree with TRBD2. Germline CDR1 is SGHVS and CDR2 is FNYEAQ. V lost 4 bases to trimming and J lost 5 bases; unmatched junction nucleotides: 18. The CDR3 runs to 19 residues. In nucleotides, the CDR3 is TGTGCCAGCAGCTCCGACAAAAAACAACTAGCGGGAGTAGGGGAGACCCAGTACTTC. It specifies CASSSDKKQLAGVGETQYF.

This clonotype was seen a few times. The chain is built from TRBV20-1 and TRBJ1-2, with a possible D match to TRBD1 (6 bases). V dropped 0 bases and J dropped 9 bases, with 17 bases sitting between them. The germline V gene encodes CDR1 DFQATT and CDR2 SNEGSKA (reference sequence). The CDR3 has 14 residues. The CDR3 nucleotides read TGCAGTGCTAGAGATCAGGACAGCGGAGGAAGCTACACCTTC. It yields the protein CSARDQDSGGSYTF.

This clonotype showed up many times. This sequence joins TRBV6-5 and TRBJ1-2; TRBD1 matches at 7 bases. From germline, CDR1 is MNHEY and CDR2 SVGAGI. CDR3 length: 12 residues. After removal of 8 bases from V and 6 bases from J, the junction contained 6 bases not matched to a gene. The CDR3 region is CASSDRVDGYTF. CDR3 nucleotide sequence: TGTGCCAGCTCCGACAGGGTGGATGGCTACACCTTC.

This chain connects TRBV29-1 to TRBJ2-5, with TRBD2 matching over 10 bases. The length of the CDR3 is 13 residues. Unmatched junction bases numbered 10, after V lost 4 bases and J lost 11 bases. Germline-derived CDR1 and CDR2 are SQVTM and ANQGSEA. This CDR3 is CSVVRLAGNEQYF. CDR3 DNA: TGCAGCGTTGTAAGACTAGCGGGCAATGAGCAGTACTTC.

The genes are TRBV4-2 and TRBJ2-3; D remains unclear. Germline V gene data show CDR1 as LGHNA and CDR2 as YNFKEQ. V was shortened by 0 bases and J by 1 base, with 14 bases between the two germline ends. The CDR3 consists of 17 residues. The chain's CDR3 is CASSQEEAERCTDTQYF. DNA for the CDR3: TGTGCCAGCAGCCAAGAAGAGGCGGAGAGGTGCACAGATACGCAGTATTTT.

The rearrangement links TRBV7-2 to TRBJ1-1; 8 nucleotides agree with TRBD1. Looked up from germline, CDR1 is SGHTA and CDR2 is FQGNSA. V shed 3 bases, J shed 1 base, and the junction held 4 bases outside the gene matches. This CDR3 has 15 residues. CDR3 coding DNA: TGTGCCAGCAGCTTTTCAGGGGGCGGGAACACTGAAGCTTTCTTT. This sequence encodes CASSFSGGGNTEAFF.

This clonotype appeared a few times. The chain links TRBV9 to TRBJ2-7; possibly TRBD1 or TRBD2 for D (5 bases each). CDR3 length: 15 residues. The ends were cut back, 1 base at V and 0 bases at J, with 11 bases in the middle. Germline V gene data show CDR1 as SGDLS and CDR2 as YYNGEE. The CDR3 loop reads CASSVSPGSSYEQYF. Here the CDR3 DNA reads TGTGCCAGCAGCGTAAGCCCAGGGAGCTCCTACGAGCAGTACTTC.